This is a list of T cell receptor beta chains from one sample in a study of post-analysis software for immune sequencing data. TCRdb fed the PCR reads into MiXCR, producing one record per CDR3 protein. The profile shows roughly 580,000 distinct CDR3 sequences, roughly 45% of them singletons. Sequencing was done on a sample of blood. The receptors were gathered from a girl aged 5-17 years with multiple sclerosis. Both conserved end residues are part of each CDR3. A D gene is named only where the DNA matches it firmly. Rows give clone size only sometimes, using once, few, many, or a class for an expanded clone.

V	J	size	D	CDR3	DNA
TRBV29-1	TRBJ1-2	few	NA	CSVDGTFYGYTF	TGCAGCGTTGACGGGACTTTCTATGGCTACACCTTC
TRBV7-2	TRBJ1-2	NA	TRBD1	CASSLVEGQGGGYTF	TGTGCCAGCAGCTTAGTGGAGGGACAGGGGGGCGGCTACACCTTC
TRBV20-1	TRBJ2-1	few	NA	CSATTCRGALQFF	TGCAGTGCTACCACCTGCAGGGGCGCCCTGCAGTTCTTC
TRBV9	TRBJ2-5	NA	TRBD2	CASSLHGTSGQETQYF	TGTGCCAGCAGCTTACACGGGACTAGCGGCCAAGAGACCCAGTACTTC
TRBV10-3	TRBJ1-2	NA	NA	CGKDTGRPIGYTF	TGTGGGAAGGACACAGGGCGCCCTATTGGCTACACCTTC
TRBV28	TRBJ2-4	NA	NA	CASSLGRAVNEQYF	TGTGCCAGCAGTTTAGGCCGGGCTGTAAATGAGCAGTACTTC
TRBV7-6	TRBJ2-7	few	NA	CASSLSTGWSAEQYF	TGTGCCAGCAGCTTAAGTACAGGGTGGTCGGCCGAGCAGTACTTC
TRBV29-1	TRBJ2-6	NA	TRBD1	CSVDRGLSGASVLTF	TGCAGCGTTGACAGGGGGCTCTCTGGGGCCAGCGTCCTGACTTTC
TRBV20-1	TRBJ2-5	few	NA	CSARDPTGNQETQYF	TGCAGTGCTAGAGACCCAACAGGGAACCAAGAGACCCAGTACTTC
TRBV19	TRBJ2-7	few	NA	CASSTFRNPNYEQYF	TGTGCCAGTAGTACTTTCAGAAACCCTAACTACGAGCAGTACTTC
TRBV6-1	TRBJ1-2	once	NA	CASSPGTFSGNYGYTF	TGTGCCAGCAGTCCCGGGACATTTTCGGGGAACTATGGCTACACCTTC
TRBV9	TRBJ2-5	NA	NA	CASSVASGYQETQYF	TGTGCCAGCAGCGTAGCGAGCGGGTACCAAGAGACCCAGTACTTC
TRBV7-2	TRBJ2-7	NA	NA	CASSLNGAQSYEQYF	TGTGCCAGCAGCTTAAATGGGGCGCAGTCCTACGAGCAGTACTTC
TRBV28	TRBJ2-7	once	TRBD2	CASSSYLAGVTYEQYF	TGTGCCAGCAGTTCGTACCTAGCGGGAGTGACCTACGAGCAGTACTTC
TRBV28	TRBJ2-7	few	NA	CTSTVGYEQYF	TGTACCAGCACCGTCGGTTACGAGCAGTACTTC
TRBV20-1	TRBJ2-1	few	NA	CSASPQGNEQFF	TGCAGTGCCAGTCCGCAGGGTAATGAGCAGTTCTTC
TRBV7-2	TRBJ2-1	NA	NA	CASTSRRGWNEQFF	TGTGCCAGCACCTCCCGGCGGGGTTGGAATGAGCAGTTCTTC
TRBV5-1	TRBJ2-1	many	TRBD2	CASSLGLAGGGYNEQFF	TGCGCCAGCAGCTTGGGACTAGCGGGAGGGGGCTACAATGAGCAGTTCTTC
TRBV5-1	TRBJ2-1	NA	TRBD2	CASRRGGNYNEQFF	TGCGCCAGCAGAAGGGGAGGGAACTACAATGAGCAGTTCTTC
TRBV6-1	TRBJ1-2	NA	NA	CASSGRDTPGYGYTF	TGTGCCAGCAGTGGCCGGGACACCCCAGGGTATGGCTACACCTTC
TRBV10-3	TRBJ2-7	few	NA	CAITPTATYEQYF	TGTGCCATCACTCCAACGGCGACCTACGAGCAGTACTTC
TRBV5-1	TRBJ1-5	NA	NA	CASSLARGMPQHF	TGCGCCAGCAGCTTGGCCCGGGGGATGCCCCAGCATTTT
TRBV6-5	TRBJ2-7	once	NA	CASSYPRGRGEQYF	TGTGCCAGCAGTTACCCCAGGGGCAGGGGCGAGCAGTACTTC
TRBV7-9	TRBJ2-3	few	NA	CASSFPTGRLTDTQYF	TGTGCCAGCAGCTTCCCGACGGGACGACTCACAGATACGCAGTATTTT
TRBV29-1	TRBJ1-2	once	NA	CSVEGGQIYGYTF	TGCAGCGTTGAGGGAGGACAGATCTATGGCTACACCTTC
TRBV12-3/TRBV12-4	TRBJ2-7	NA	TRBD2	CASREGTSGDYEQYF	TGTGCCAGCAGGGAAGGGACTAGCGGGGATTACGAGCAGTACTTC
TRBV29-1	TRBJ1-3	NA	NA	CSVLPGKGDSGNTIYF	TGCAGCGTTTTGCCCGGCAAGGGGGACTCTGGAAACACCATATATTTT